The entry below gives a single T cell receptor beta chain sequence along with its context. The antigen is not known. This record belongs to a study of shared clonotypes between healthy human individuals. Overall study results and limits: Only a few donors were included, so the genetic and exposure-history diversity represented was limited. Between a handful of donors, naive CD4 clonotypes were shared at a level of about 5%.

TCRdb's table, derived via immunoSEQ multiplex PCR, lists solely in-frame clones and lacks some. Of about 1.5 million clones detected, approximately 98% appear once; the ten largest clones hold roughly 0.4%. Trimming shortened V by 5 bases and J by 0 bases, and 19 bases separated the two germline ends. Germline assignment: CDR1 SGHAT and CDR2 FQNNGV. The CDR3 loop spans 17 amino acids. The sample consisted of naive CD4+ T cells sorted from blood. Subset specified: CD45RA+ positively selected. This rearrangement joins TRBV11-2 to TRBJ1-1; possibly TRBD1 for D (5 bases). This sequence was found in a man aged 25 to 40 in good health. CDR3 DNA: TGTGCCAGCAGCCCTTTCCAGGGTTTCCTCGTGAACACTGAAGCTTTCTTT. This codes for CASSPFQGFLVNTEAFF.